This T cell receptor (beta chain) was observed in a study of blood T cell repertoires in COVID-19. V lost 4 bases and J 8 bases, leaving 15 bases between the germline ends. The V gene's germline CDR1 is SGHDT and CDR2 YYEEEE. CDR3 size: 13 residues. This table comes from immunoSEQ multiplex PCR, and its TCRdb copy is limited to in-frame clones, with some not included. Here the sample spans 290,000 or so clones, 80% to 85% being singletons. This receptor was obtained from a middle-aged man who had been exposed to COVID-19. The chain is built from TRBV5-6 and TRBJ1-2, with D perhaps matching TRBD1 (6 bases). The sample taken for sequencing was PBMCs or T cells enriched from blood (not recorded which). CDR3: CASSRPERGGYTF. In nucleotides, the CDR3 is TGTGCCAGCAGCCGTCCAGAGAGGGGGGGCTACACCTTC.